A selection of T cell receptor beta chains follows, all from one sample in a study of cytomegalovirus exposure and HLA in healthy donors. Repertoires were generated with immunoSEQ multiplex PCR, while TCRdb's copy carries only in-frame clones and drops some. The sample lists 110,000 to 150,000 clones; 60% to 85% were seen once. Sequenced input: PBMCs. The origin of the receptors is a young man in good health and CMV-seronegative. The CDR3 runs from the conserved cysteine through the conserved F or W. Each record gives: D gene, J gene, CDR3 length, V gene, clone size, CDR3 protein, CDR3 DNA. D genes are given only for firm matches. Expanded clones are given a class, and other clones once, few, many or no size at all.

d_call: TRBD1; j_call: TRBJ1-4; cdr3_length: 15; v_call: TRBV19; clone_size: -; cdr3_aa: CASNPGQGRNEKLFF; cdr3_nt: TGTGCCAGTAATCCCGGACAGGGAAGAAATGAAAAACTGTTTTTT
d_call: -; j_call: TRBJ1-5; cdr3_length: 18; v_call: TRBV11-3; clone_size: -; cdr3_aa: CASSCGQLRGGWGQPQHF; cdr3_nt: TGTGCCAGCAGCTGTGGGCAACTTCGGGGGGGCTGGGGTCAGCCCCAGCATTTT
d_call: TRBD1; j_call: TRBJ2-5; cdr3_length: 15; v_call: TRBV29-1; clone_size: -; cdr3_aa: CSTTGDRVGGETQYF; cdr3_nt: TGCAGCACCACCGGGGACAGGGTTGGAGGAGAGACCCAGTACTTC
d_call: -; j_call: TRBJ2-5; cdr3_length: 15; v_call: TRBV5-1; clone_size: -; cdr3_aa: CASRSRQVHQETQYF; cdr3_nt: TGCGCCAGCAGAAGCAGACAGGTACACCAAGAGACCCAGTACTTC
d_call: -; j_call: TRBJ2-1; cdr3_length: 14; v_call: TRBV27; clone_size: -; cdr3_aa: CASSLIGGYNEQFF; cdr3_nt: TGTGCCAGCAGTTTAATCGGGGGCTACAATGAGCAGTTCTTC
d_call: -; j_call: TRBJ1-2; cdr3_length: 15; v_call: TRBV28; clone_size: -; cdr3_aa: CASSLTLDSPYGYTF; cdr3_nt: TGTGCCAGCAGTTTAACCCTGGACAGCCCCTATGGCTACACCTTC
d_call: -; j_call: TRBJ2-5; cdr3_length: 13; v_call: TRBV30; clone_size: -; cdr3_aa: CAWSEGIEETQYF; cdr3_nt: TGTGCCTGGAGTGAGGGGATTGAAGAGACCCAGTACTTC
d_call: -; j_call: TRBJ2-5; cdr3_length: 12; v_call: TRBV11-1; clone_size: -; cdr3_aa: CASTLSEETQYF; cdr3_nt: TGTGCCAGCACCCTAAGTGAAGAGACCCAGTACTTC
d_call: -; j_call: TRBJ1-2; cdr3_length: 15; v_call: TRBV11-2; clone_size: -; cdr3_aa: CASSLSFLSNYGYTF; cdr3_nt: TGTGCCAGCAGCTTATCTTTCCTATCGAACTATGGCTACACCTTC
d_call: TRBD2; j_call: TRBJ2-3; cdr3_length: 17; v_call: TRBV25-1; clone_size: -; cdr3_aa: CASNGGRGVPHGDTQYF; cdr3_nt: TGTGCCAGCAACGGCGGGAGGGGAGTTCCTCATGGAGATACGCAGTATTTT
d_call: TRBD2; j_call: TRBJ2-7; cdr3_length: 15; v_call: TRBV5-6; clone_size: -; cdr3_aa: CASSLDPSGNYEQYF; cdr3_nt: TGTGCCAGCAGCTTGGATCCTAGCGGGAACTACGAGCAGTACTTC
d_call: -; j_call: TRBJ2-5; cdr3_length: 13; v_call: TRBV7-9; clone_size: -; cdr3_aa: CASSLGGRETQYF; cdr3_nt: TGTGCCAGCAGCTTAGGGGGCAGGGAGACCCAGTACTTC
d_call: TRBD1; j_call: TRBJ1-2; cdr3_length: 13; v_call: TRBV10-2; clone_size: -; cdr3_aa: CASSRDRAYGYTF; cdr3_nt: TGCGCCAGCAGTAGGGACAGAGCCTATGGCTACACCTTC
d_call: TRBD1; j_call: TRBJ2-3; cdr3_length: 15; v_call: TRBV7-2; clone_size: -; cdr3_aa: CASSLGTGRTDTQYF; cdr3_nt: TGTGCCAGCAGCTTAGGGACAGGGAGGACAGATACGCAGTATTTT
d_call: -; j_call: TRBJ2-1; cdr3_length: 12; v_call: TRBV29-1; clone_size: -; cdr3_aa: CSVGELGNEQFF; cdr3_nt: TGCAGCGTCGGGGAACTCGGGAATGAGCAGTTCTTC
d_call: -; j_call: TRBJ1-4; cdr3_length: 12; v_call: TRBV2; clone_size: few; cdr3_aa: CASRGSLEKLFF; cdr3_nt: TGTGCCAGCAGGGGCAGCCTTGAAAAACTGTTTTTT
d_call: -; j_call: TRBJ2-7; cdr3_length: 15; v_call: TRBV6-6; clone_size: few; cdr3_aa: CASSSFAAQAYGQYF; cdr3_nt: TGTGCCAGCAGTTCCTTTGCCGCCCAGGCGTATGGGCAGTACTTC
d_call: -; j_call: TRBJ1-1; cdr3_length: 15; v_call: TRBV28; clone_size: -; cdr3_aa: CASSLGGAGNTEAFF; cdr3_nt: TGTGCCAGCAGTTTGGGGGGGGCGGGTAACACTGAAGCTTTCTTT